A single sample is the source of the 3 T cell receptor beta chains below, sequenced in a study of Tregs in tolerant kidney transplant recipients. Profiling relied on immunoSEQ multiplex PCR, and the TCRdb table lists in-frame clones only, not all of them. Here the sample spans around 98,000 clones, 93% being singletons. Sequences were derived from CD4+ T cells from blood, sampled before the transplant. The receptors here all came from a human donor who received a combined kidney and bone marrow transplant.

The CDR3 loop reads CASSPSGPAYEQYF. The DNA of the CDR3 is TGTGCCAGCAGCCCATCAGGGCCCGCCTACGAGCAGTACTTC. The chain employs TRBV7-3 and TRBJ2-7, with a possible D match to TRBD1 (5 bases). This CDR3 comprises 14 residues. V shed 5 bases and J shed 2 bases, with 13 bases lying between them. Per germline, CDR1 SGHTA and CDR2 FQGTGA.

The chain combines TRBV18 with TRBJ1-2, with D unclear. There are 14 residues in the CDR3. Germline V gene lookup returns CDR1 KGHSH and CDR2 LQKENI. Trimming cost V 3 bases and J 1 base, with 9 bases left between them. CDR3: CASSPLGNNYGYTF. CDR3 in DNA: TGTGCCAGCTCACCCCTCGGGAATAACTATGGCTACACCTTC.

This chain uses TRBV19 with TRBJ1-2; possibly TRBD1 for D (5 bases). The length of the CDR3 is 13 residues. Between the trimmed V and J ends, which lost 6 bases and 7 bases, there was a span of 15 bases. The germline CDR1 and CDR2 sequences are LNHDA and SQIVND (reference sequence). CDR3 bases: TGTGCCAGTAGCCTCCGGGGACTAGGTGGCTACACCTTC. Protein sequence: CASSLRGLGGYTF.